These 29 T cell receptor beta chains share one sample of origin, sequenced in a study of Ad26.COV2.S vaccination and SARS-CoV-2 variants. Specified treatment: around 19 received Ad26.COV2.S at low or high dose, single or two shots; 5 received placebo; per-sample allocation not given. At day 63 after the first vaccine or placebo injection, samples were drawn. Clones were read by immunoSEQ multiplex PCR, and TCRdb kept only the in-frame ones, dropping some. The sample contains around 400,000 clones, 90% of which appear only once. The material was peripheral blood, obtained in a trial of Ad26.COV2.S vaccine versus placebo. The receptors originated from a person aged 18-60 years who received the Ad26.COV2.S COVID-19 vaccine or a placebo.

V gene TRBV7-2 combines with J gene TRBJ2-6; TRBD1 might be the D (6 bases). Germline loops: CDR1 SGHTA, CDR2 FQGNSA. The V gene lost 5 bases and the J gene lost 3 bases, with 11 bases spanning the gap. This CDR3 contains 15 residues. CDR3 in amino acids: CASSGDRSGANVLTF. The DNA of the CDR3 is TGTGCCAGCAGCGGCGACAGGAGTGGGGCCAACGTCCTGACTTTC.

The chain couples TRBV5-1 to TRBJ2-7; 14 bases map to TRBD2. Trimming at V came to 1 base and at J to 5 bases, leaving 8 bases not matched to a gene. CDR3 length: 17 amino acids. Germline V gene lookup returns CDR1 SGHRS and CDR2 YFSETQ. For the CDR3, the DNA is TGCGCCAGCAGCTTGAAAAGACTAGCGGGAGGGCCTAACGAGCAGTACTTC. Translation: CASSLKRLAGGPNEQYF. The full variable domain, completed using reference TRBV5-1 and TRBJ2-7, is KAGVTQTPRYLIKTRGQQVTLSCSPISGHRSVSWYQQTPGQGLQFLFEYFSETQRNKGNFPGRFSGRQFSNSRSEMNVSTLELGDSALYLCASSLKRLAGGPNEQYFGPGTRLTVT.

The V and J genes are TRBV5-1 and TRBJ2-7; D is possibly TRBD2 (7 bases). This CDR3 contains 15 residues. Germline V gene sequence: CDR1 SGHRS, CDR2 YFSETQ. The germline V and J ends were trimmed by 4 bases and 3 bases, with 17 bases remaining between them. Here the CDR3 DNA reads TGCGCCAGCAGCGCAGGGGCGGGAGAAGGCTACGAGCAGTACTTC. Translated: CASSAGAGEGYEQYF.

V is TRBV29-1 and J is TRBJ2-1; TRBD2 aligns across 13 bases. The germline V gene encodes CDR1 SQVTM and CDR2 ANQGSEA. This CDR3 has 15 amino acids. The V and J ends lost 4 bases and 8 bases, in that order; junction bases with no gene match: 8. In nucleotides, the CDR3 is TGCAGCGTTGGAACCGGGACTAGCGGGATATATGAGCAGTTCTTC. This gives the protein CSVGTGTSGIYEQFF.

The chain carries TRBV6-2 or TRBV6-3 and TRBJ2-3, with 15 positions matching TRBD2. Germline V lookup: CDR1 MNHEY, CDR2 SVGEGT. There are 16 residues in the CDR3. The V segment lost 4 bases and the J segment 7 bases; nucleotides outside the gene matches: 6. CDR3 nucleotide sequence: TGTGCCAGCAGTTCATGGACTAGCGGGAGGGAGTATACGCAGTATTTT. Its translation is CASSSWTSGREYTQYF.

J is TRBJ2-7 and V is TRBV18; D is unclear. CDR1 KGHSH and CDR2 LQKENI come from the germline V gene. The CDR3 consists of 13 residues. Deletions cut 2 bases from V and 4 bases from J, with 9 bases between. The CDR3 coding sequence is TGTGCCAGCTCACCAGGAGCCAAGTACGAGCAGTACTTC. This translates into CASSPGAKYEQYF.

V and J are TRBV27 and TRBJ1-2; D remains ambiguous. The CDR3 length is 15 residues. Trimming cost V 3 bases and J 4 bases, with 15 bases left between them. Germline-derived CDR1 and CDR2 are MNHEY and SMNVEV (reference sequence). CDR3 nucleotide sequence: TGTGCCAGCAGTTTGACCGGGATGAATATCTATGGCTACACCTTC. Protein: CASSLTGMNIYGYTF.

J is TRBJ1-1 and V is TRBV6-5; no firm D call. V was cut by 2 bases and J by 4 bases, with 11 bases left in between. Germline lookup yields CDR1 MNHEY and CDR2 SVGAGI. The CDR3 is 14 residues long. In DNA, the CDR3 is TGTGCCAGCAGTTACGACGCTAGGGTCACTGAAGCTTTCTTT. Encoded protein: CASSYDARVTEAFF.

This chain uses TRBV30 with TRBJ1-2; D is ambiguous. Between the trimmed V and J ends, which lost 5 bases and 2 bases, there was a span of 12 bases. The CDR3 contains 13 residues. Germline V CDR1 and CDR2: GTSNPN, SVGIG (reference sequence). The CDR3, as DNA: TGTGCCTGGGCACCAACACGGAACTATGGCTACACCTTC. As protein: CAWAPTRNYGYTF.

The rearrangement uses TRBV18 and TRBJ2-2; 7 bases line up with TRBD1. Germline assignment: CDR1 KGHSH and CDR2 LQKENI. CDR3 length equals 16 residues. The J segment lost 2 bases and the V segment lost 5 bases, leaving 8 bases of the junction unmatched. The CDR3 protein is CASSTTGTENTGELFF. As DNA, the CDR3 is TGTGCCAGCTCAACTACGGGGACAGAAAACACCGGGGAGCTGTTTTTT. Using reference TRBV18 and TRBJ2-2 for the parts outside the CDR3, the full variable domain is NAGVMQNPRHLVRRRGQEARLRCSPMKGHSHVYWYRQLPEEGLKFMVYLQKENIIDESGMPKERFSAEFPKEGPSILRIQQVVRGDSAAYFCASSTTGTENTGELFFGEGSRLTVL.

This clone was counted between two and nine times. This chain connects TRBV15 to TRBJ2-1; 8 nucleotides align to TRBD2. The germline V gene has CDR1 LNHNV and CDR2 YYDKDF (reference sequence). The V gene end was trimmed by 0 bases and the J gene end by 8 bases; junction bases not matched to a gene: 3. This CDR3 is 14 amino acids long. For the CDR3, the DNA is TGTGCCACCAGCAGAGATCCCGGGGGGGATGAGCAGTTCTTC. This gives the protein CATSRDPGGDEQFF.

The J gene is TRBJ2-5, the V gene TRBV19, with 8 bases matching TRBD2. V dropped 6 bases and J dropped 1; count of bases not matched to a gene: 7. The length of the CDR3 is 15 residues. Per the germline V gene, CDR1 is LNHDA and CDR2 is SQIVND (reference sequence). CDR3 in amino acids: CASSAGLAIQETQYF. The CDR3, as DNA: TGTGCCAGTAGCGCCGGACTAGCAATCCAAGAGACCCAGTACTTC.

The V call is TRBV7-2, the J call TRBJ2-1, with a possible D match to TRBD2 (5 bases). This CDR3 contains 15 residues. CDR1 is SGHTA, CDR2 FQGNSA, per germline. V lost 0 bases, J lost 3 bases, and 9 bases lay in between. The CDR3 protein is CASSLAGDYYNEQFF. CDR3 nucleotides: TGTGCCAGCAGCTTAGCCGGGGATTACTACAATGAGCAGTTCTTC.

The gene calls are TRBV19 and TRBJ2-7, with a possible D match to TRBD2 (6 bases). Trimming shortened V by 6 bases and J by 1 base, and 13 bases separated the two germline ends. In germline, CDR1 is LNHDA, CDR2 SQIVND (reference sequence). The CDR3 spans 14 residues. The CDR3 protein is CASRDRTTSYEQYF. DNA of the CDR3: TGTGCCAGTAGGGATCGGACTACTTCCTACGAGCAGTACTTC.

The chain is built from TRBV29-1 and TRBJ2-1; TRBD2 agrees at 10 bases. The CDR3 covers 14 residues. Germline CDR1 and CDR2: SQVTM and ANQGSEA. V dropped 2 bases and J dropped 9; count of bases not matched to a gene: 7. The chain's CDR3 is CSVESPSGSTEQFF. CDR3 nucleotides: TGCAGCGTTGAATCGCCTAGCGGGAGTACTGAGCAGTTCTTC.

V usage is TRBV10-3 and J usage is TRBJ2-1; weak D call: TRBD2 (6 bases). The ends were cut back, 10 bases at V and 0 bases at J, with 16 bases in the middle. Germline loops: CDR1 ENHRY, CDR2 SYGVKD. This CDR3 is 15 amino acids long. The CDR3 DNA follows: TGTGCCAACAGCGGGTCTCCAAGCTCCTACAATGAGCAGTTCTTC. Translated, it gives CANSGSPSSYNEQFF.

CDR3 loop: CASSLNDRAYTDTQYF. CDR3 DNA: TGTGCCAGCAGCTTGAATGACAGGGCTTATACAGATACGCAGTATTTT. The chain has TRBV5-6 and TRBJ2-3; 7 bases agree with TRBD1. V lost 1 base to trimming and J lost 3 bases; unmatched junction nucleotides: 8. The CDR3 length is 16 residues. Per the germline V gene, CDR1 is SGHDT and CDR2 is YYEEEE.

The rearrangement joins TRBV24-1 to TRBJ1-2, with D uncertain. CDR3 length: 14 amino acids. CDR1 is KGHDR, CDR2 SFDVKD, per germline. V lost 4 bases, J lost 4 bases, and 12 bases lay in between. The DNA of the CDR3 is TGTGCCACCAGTGAGAAGGGAGTGAGCTATGGCTACACCTTC. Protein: CATSEKGVSYGYTF.

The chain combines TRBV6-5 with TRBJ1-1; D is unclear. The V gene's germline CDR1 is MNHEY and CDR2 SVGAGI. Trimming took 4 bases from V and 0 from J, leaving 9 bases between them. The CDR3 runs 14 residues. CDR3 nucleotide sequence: TGTGCCAGCAGTTTAGGGAGCCTGAACACTGAAGCTTTCTTT. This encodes CASSLGSLNTEAFF.

Written as DNA, the CDR3 is TGTGCCAGCAGTTTAGAACAGGGGGCTTTGCAGTACTTC. Its protein product is CASSLEQGALQYF. This chain links TRBV12-3 or TRBV12-4 with TRBJ2-7; 9 nucleotides line up with TRBD1. There are 13 residues in the CDR3. V was clipped by 1 base and J by 9 bases; unmatched bases: 4.

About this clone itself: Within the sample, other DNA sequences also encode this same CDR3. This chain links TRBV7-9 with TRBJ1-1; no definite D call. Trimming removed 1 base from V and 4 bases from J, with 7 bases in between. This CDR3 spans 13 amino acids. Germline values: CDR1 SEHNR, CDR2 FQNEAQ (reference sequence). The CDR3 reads CASSLDEGTEAFF. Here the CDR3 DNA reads TGTGCCAGCAGCTTAGACGAGGGCACTGAAGCTTTCTTT.

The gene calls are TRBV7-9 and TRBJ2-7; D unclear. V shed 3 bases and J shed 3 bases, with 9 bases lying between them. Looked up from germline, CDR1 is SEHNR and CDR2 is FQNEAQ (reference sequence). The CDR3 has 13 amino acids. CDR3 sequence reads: CASSLAENYEQYF. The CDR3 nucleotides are TGTGCCAGCAGCTTGGCGGAGAACTACGAGCAGTACTTC.

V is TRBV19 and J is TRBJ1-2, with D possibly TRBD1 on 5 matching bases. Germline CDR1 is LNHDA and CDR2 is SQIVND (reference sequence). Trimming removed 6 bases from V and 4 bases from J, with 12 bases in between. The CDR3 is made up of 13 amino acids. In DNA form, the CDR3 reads TGTGCCAGTAGAACGACAGACATCTATGGCTACACCTTC. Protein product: CASRTTDIYGYTF.

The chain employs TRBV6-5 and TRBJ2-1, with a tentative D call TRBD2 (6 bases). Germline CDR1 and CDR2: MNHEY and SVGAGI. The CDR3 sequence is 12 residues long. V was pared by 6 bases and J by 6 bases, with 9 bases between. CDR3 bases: TGTGCCAGCAGCACGACTAGCAATGAGCAGTTCTTC. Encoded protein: CASSTTSNEQFF.

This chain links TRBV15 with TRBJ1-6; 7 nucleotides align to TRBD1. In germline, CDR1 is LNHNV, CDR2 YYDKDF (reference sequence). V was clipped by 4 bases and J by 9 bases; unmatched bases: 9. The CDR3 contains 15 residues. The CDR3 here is CATSTDRAVFSPLHF. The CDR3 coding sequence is TGTGCCACCAGCACCGACAGGGCAGTATTTTCACCCCTCCACTTT.

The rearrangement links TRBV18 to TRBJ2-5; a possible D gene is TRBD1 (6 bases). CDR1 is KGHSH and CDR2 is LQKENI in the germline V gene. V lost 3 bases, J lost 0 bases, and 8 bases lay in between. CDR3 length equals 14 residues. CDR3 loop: CASSPGTHQETQYF. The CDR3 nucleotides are TGTGCCAGCTCACCCGGGACACACCAAGAGACCCAGTACTTC.

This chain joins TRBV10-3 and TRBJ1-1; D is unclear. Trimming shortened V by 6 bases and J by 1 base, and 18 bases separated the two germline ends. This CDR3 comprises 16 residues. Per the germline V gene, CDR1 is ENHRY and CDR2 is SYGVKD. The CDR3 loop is CAISDTPGRRNTEAFF. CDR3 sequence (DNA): TGTGCCATCAGCGACACCCCCGGACGGAGGAACACTGAAGCTTTCTTT.

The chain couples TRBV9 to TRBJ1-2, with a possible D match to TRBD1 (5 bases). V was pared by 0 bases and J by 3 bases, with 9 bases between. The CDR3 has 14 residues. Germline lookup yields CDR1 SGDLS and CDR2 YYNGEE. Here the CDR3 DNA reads TGTGCCAGCAGCGTAGGAGGGGTGCACTATGGCTACACCTTC. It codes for CASSVGGVHYGYTF.

The DNA of the CDR3 is TGTGCCAGCAGCTTAGTCTCGGGACTAGGGACGGGGGAGCTGTTTTTT. Encoded protein: CASSLVSGLGTGELFF. This rearrangement joins TRBV7-2 to TRBJ2-2; 8 bases are shared with TRBD2. The germline CDR1 and CDR2 sequences are SGHTA and FQGNSA. V gave up 1 base and J gave up 8 bases; unmatched junction bases: 9. The CDR3 runs 16 residues.